This passage covers 8 T cell receptor beta chains from one sample sequenced in a study of CD8 T cells in Susac syndrome. Roughly 0.45 to 1 ug RNA was reverse transcribed with random hexamers. TCRdb re-called the immunoSEQ multiplex PCR reads through MiXCR, storing one row per CDR3 protein. The sample consists of under 200,000 distinct CDR3 sequences, under 95% of them appearing once. Sequencing used CD4+ T cells from PBMCs. These receptors came from a human donor with Susac syndrome.

This rearrangement joins TRBV7-2 to TRBJ2-1; 7 bases agree with TRBD1. The CDR3 runs to 13 residues. Trimming at V came to 5 bases and at J to 4 bases, leaving 2 bases not matched to a gene. Germline V gives CDR1 SGHTA, CDR2 FQGNSA. This chain's CDR3 is CASSPDRYNEQFF. CDR3 nucleotides: TGTGCCAGCAGCCCGGACAGGTACAATGAGCAGTTCTTC.

The chain has TRBV12-5 and TRBJ2-3, with 8 bases identical to TRBD1. The CDR3 consists of 15 residues. The junction had 4 bases not matched to a gene; V was cut back by 3 bases and J by 2 bases. Germline-derived CDR1 and CDR2 are LGHNT and FRNRAP. The CDR3 region is CASGFGQGDTDTQYF. CDR3 sequence (DNA): TGTGCTAGTGGTTTCGGACAGGGTGACACAGATACGCAGTATTTT.

This rearrangement joins TRBV9 to TRBJ2-1, with TRBD2 matching 8 bases. V shed 4 bases, J shed 2 bases, and the junction held 11 bases outside the gene matches. The CDR3 sequence is 17 residues long. Germline V gives CDR1 SGDLS, CDR2 YYNGEE. The DNA of the CDR3 is TGTGCCAGCAGCCCCACCGGGGGGGCAAAAGCCTACAATGAGCAGTTCTTC. Protein sequence: CASSPTGGAKAYNEQFF. Combining the CDR3 with reference TRBV9 and TRBJ2-1 gives the whole variable domain DSGVTQTPKHLITATGQRVTLRCSPRSGDLSVYWYQQSLDQGLQFLIQYYNGEERAKGNILERFSAQQFPDLHSELNLSSLELGDSALYFCASSPTGGAKAYNEQFFGPGTRLTVL.

V gene TRBV7-9 combines with J gene TRBJ2-5; D may be TRBD2 (6 bases). With 3 bases removed from V and 5 bases from J, the gap between germline ends came to 10 bases. The CDR3 loop spans 13 amino acids. The germline V gene has CDR1 SEHNR and CDR2 FQNEAQ (reference sequence). Here the CDR3 reads CASSFGGIETQYF. The DNA of the CDR3 is TGTGCCAGCAGCTTTGGGGGGATCGAGACCCAGTACTTC.

V and J are TRBV12-3 or TRBV12-4 and TRBJ1-2; perhaps TRBD1 as D (5 bases). The CDR3 extends over 14 amino acids. The ends were cut back, 3 bases at V and 3 bases at J, with 11 bases in the middle. This CDR3 is CASSLRQSYYGYTF. The CDR3 DNA follows: TGTGCCAGCAGTTTGCGACAGAGCTACTATGGCTACACCTTC.

This clonotype has only one observation. The genes are TRBV18 and TRBJ2-1; 7 nucleotides align to TRBD1. This CDR3 spans 16 amino acids. With V trimmed by 3 bases and J by 2 bases, 7 bases remained unmatched. Germline V gene lookup returns CDR1 KGHSH and CDR2 LQKENI. CDR3 DNA sequence: TGTGCCAGCTCACCCATTAACAGGGGAGCCTACAATGAGCAGTTCTTC. Its translation is CASSPINRGAYNEQFF. The variable domain in full, completed from reference TRBV18 and TRBJ2-1, reads NAGVMQNPRHLVRRRGQEARLRCSPMKGHSHVYWYRQLPEEGLKFMVYLQKENIIDESGMPKERFSAEFPKEGPSILRIQQVVRGDSAAYFCASSPINRGAYNEQFFGPGTRLTVL.

This clonotype showed up just once. The gene calls are TRBV6-5 and TRBJ1-1, with D tentatively TRBD1 (6 bases). Germline CDR1 is MNHEY and CDR2 is SVGAGI. The CDR3 extends over 16 amino acids. The germline V and J ends were trimmed by 4 bases and 3 bases, with 18 bases remaining between them. The chain's CDR3 is CASSSLVGGPDTEAFF. The CDR3 DNA sequence: TGTGCCAGCAGTTCCCTCGTTGGGGGGCCGGACACTGAAGCTTTCTTT.

The chain couples TRBV3-1 to TRBJ1-1, with TRBD1 as a possible D gene (6 bases). CDR1 and CDR2 from the germline V gene are LGHDT and YNNKEL (reference sequence). The V and J ends lost 5 bases and 3 bases respectively, with 10 bases between them. The CDR3 is made up of 13 amino acids. CDR3 in DNA: TGTGCCAGCAGCTCAGGGGAGTACACTGAAGCTTTCTTT. Its translation: CASSSGEYTEAFF.